This passage covers 26 T cell receptor beta chains from one sample sequenced in a study of Ad26.COV2.S vaccination and SARS-CoV-2 variants. Repertoires were generated with immunoSEQ multiplex PCR, while TCRdb's copy carries only in-frame clones and drops some. The sample has about 680,000 clones; 89% are singletons. Regarding treatment: some 20 received Ad26.COV2.S at low or high dose, single or two shots; about 5 received placebo; per-sample allocation not given. Sample collection was performed on day 63 after the first vaccine or placebo injection. This material consisted of peripheral blood, taken in a trial of Ad26.COV2.S vaccine versus placebo. These receptor sequences come from a person between 18 and 65 years old who received the Ad26.COV2.S COVID-19 vaccine or a placebo.

The chain recombines TRBV18 with TRBJ2-7; 7 bases align to TRBD1. The CDR3 extends over 14 amino acids. Germline loops: CDR1 KGHSH, CDR2 LQKENI. V shed 2 bases and J 3 bases; nucleotides not matched to a gene: 4. In DNA form, the CDR3 reads TGTGCCAGCTCACCAACAGGGGAGAGCTACGAGCAGTACTTC. Its protein product is CASSPTGESYEQYF.

V is TRBV18 and J is TRBJ2-7, with D uncertain. This CDR3 spans 13 amino acids. Trimming left V 2 bases short and J 5 bases short, with 10 bases between. CDR1 and CDR2 (germline): KGHSH, LQKENI. This CDR3 is CASSPDPPHEQYF. The CDR3 DNA reads TGTGCCAGCTCACCAGATCCTCCCCACGAGCAGTACTTC.

The chain recombines TRBV2 with TRBJ2-7; 12 bases map to TRBD2. Germline V CDR1 and CDR2: SNHLY, FYNNEI. The V and J ends lost 2 bases and 6 bases, in that order; junction bases with no gene match: 5. The CDR3 sequence is 15 residues long. The CDR3 DNA is TGTGCCAGCAGTGAACGAGGACTAGCGGGGACCGAGCAGTACTTC. It yields the protein CASSERGLAGTEQYF.

This chain uses TRBV6-6 with TRBJ1-5; D gene uncertain. This CDR3 contains 16 residues. Trimming removed 5 bases from V and 4 bases from J, with 18 bases in between. The germline CDR1 and CDR2 sequences are MNHNY and SVGAGI (reference sequence). The CDR3: CASSPRLQSSNQPQHF. The CDR3 DNA is TGTGCCAGCAGTCCTCGACTCCAGAGTTCTAATCAGCCCCAGCATTTT.

The chain uses TRBV7-3 and TRBJ2-3, with D perhaps TRBD2 (6 bases). This CDR3 contains 15 residues. Germline CDR1 SGHTA, CDR2 FQGTGA. V gave up 5 bases and J gave up 8 bases, with 20 bases separating them. Here the CDR3 reads CASSPDGALGGTQYF. For the CDR3, the DNA is TGTGCCAGCAGCCCAGACGGGGCCCTGGGGGGTACGCAGTATTTT.

This chain joins TRBV19 and TRBJ2-3, with 14 bases fitting TRBD2. J lost 5 bases, V lost 9 bases, and 13 bases had no gene match. Germline CDR1 LNHDA, CDR2 SQIVND (reference sequence). This CDR3 has 17 residues. DNA for the CDR3: TGTGCCAGCAAACCCTTCGCCGGGACTAGCGGGAGAGATACGCAGTATTTT. This translates into CASKPFAGTSGRDTQYF.

The chain is built from TRBV15 and TRBJ2-1; no definite D call. This CDR3 comprises 17 residues. CDR1 is LNHNV, CDR2 YYDKDF, per germline (reference sequence). Trimming removed 0 bases at V and 7 bases at J, with 19 bases between. CDR3 in amino acids: CATSRDGRRRTGNEQFF. The CDR3 region has the DNA TGTGCCACCAGCAGAGATGGAAGGCGGAGAACGGGTAATGAGCAGTTCTTC.

V usage is TRBV7-9 and J usage is TRBJ2-3; D possibly uses TRBD1 or TRBD2 (5 bases each). The V end was cut by 5 bases, the J end by 0 bases, with 9 bases between. The CDR3 has 14 residues. Germline V lookup: CDR1 SEHNR, CDR2 FQNEAQ (reference sequence). The chain's CDR3 is CASSTGGSTDTQYF. For the CDR3, the DNA is TGTGCCAGCAGCACAGGCGGGAGCACAGATACGCAGTATTTT.

In DNA form, the CDR3 reads TGCGCCAGCAGGCGGGGGGGACAGGGGTATGGAGAGACCCAGTACTTC. Amino acid sequence: CASRRGGQGYGETQYF. This chain uses TRBV5-1 with TRBJ2-5; D is perhaps TRBD1 (10 bases). Germline V CDR1 and CDR2: SGHRS, YFSETQ. This CDR3 is built from 16 residues. The V gene lost 5 bases and the J gene lost 4 bases, with 21 bases spanning the gap. Drawing the rest from reference TRBV5-1 and TRBJ2-5, the complete variable domain is KAGVTQTPRYLIKTRGQQVTLSCSPISGHRSVSWYQQTPGQGLQFLFEYFSETQRNKGNFPGRFSGRQFSNSRSEMNVSTLELGDSALYLCASRRGGQGYGETQYFGPGTRLLVL.

The J gene is TRBJ2-3, the V gene TRBV11-2; 12 bases align to TRBD2. CDR3 length equals 16 residues. Germline CDR1 SGHAT, CDR2 FQNNGV. V lost 5 bases and J lost 2; bases outside the gene matches: 5. CDR3 protein: CASSLTSGSDTDTQYF. As DNA, the CDR3 is TGTGCCAGCAGCCTGACTAGCGGGAGCGACACAGATACGCAGTATTTT.

The J gene is TRBJ1-5, the V gene TRBV11-2; D gene unclear. V shed 5 bases and J shed 5 bases, with 10 bases lying between them. Germline assignment: CDR1 SGHAT and CDR2 FQNNGV. This CDR3 is built from 13 residues. CDR3 region: CASSQAFDQPQHF. The CDR3 bases are TGTGCCAGCAGCCAAGCGTTCGATCAGCCCCAGCATTTT.

The J gene is TRBJ2-3, the V gene TRBV6-5; D is perhaps TRBD1 (5 bases). V lost 6 bases and J lost 2, with 15 bases in between. The CDR3 consists of 15 residues. Germline V gene lookup returns CDR1 MNHEY and CDR2 SVGAGI. Written as DNA, the CDR3 is TGTGCCAGCAGCCCCGTAAAGGGGTACACAGATACGCAGTATTTT. Its translation: CASSPVKGYTDTQYF.

The rearrangement links TRBV18 to TRBJ2-1; no firm D call. V was pared by 1 base and J by 3 bases, with 13 bases between. The V gene's germline CDR1 is KGHSH and CDR2 LQKENI. The CDR3 extends over 16 amino acids. Here the CDR3 reads CASSPLARSIYNEQFF. The CDR3 region has the DNA TGTGCCAGCTCACCACTGGCTAGGTCGATCTACAATGAGCAGTTCTTC.

The chain has TRBV7-2 and TRBJ2-7; the D is unclear. Germline V gives CDR1 SGHTA, CDR2 FQGNSA. Trimming left V 3 bases short and J 2 bases short, with 5 bases between. The CDR3 is 12 residues long. The CDR3 protein is CASSFSPYEQYF. The CDR3 DNA reads TGTGCCAGCAGCTTCTCCCCCTACGAGCAGTACTTC. Full variable domain (outside the CDR3, taken from reference TRBV7-2 and TRBJ2-7): GAGVSQSPSNKVTEKGKDVELRCDPISGHTALYWYRQSLGQGLEFLIYFQGNSAPDKSGLPSDRFSAERTGGSVSTLTIQRTQQEDSAVYLCASSFSPYEQYFGPGTRLTVT.

The chain joins TRBV5-1 to TRBJ2-1, with 8 bases identical to TRBD2. The CDR3 has 15 residues. Germline loops: CDR1 SGHRS, CDR2 YFSETQ. With 0 bases clipped from V and 6 bases from J, the junction kept 5 bases outside the gene matches. CDR3 protein: CASSLASGSFNEQFF. DNA for the CDR3: TGCGCCAGCAGCTTGGCGAGCGGGAGCTTCAATGAGCAGTTCTTC.

The rearrangement uses TRBV7-8 and TRBJ2-3; possibly TRBD1 or TRBD2 for D (5 bases each). CDR1 SGHVS and CDR2 FQNEAQ come from the germline V gene. The CDR3 totals 16 residues. The germline V and J ends were trimmed by 5 bases and 2 bases, with 17 bases remaining between them. CDR3 nucleotides: TGTGCCAGCAGCCTCCGGGACGCACAAATCACAGATACGCAGTATTTT. Translating gives CASSLRDAQITDTQYF.

The V call is TRBV7-3, the J call TRBJ1-2, with D tentatively TRBD1 (5 bases). The germline V gene encodes CDR1 SGHTA and CDR2 FQGTGA. The CDR3 contains 14 residues. Trimming left V 2 bases short and J 7 bases short, with 14 bases between. The CDR3 loop reads CASSLGGESVGYTF. In DNA, the CDR3 is TGTGCCAGCAGCTTAGGAGGGGAGAGCGTTGGCTACACCTTC.

V is TRBV7-9 and J is TRBJ2-3; 14 bases match TRBD2. The CDR3 runs to 15 residues. V lost 5 bases and J lost 6; bases outside the gene matches: 4. Germline lookup yields CDR1 SEHNR and CDR2 FQNEAQ (reference sequence). DNA for the CDR3: TGTGCCAGCAGCAAGGGACTAGCGGGAGCCGATACGCAGTATTTT. Translated: CASSKGLAGADTQYF.

The V gene is TRBV6-5, the J gene TRBJ2-7, with unresolved D. Germline loops: CDR1 MNHEY, CDR2 SVGAGI. V shed 6 bases and J shed 3 bases, with 6 bases lying between them. CDR3 size: 11 residues. CDR3: CASRGIYEQYF. The CDR3 nucleotides read TGTGCCAGCAGGGGGATCTACGAGCAGTACTTC.

V is TRBV2 and J is TRBJ1-2, with 8 bases aligning to TRBD1. CDR1 is SNHLY, CDR2 FYNNEI, per germline. J was trimmed by 8 bases and V by 5 bases; bases with no gene match: 7. The CDR3 spans 13 residues. Written as DNA, the CDR3 is TGTGCCAGCAGTCTACAGGGGGTTTACGGCTACACCTTC. It translates to CASSLQGVYGYTF.

The chain recombines TRBV11-3 with TRBJ2-2; 8 nucleotides agree with TRBD1. V lost 3 bases, J lost 4 bases, and 4 bases stayed unmatched. Germline V gene lookup returns CDR1 SGHNT and CDR2 YENEEA. This CDR3 is built from 15 residues. CDR3 coding DNA: TGTGCCAGCAGCTTCGGACAGGGCGGCACCGGGGAGCTGTTTTTT. Its protein is CASSFGQGGTGELFF.

The chain is built from TRBV4-1 and TRBJ2-5; D not resolved. Germline V gene sequence: CDR1 MGHRA, CDR2 YSYEKL. Between the trimmed V and J ends, which lost 2 bases and 2 bases, there was a span of 9 bases. The CDR3 has 14 amino acids. CDR3 nucleotide sequence: TGCGCCAGCAGCCAAACGGACGGACAAGAGACCCAGTACTTC. Protein product: CASSQTDGQETQYF.

CDR3 DNA sequence: TGCGCCAGCAGCCAAGATAACAGGGGTGGCACAGATACGCAGTATTTT. The encoded protein is CASSQDNRGGTDTQYF. This sequence joins TRBV4-3 and TRBJ2-3, with TRBD1 matching 7 bases. CDR3 length: 16 amino acids. Germline CDR1 LGHNA, CDR2 YSLEER. Losses at the gene ends were 0 bases for V and 1 base for J; bases not matched to a gene: 4.

This clone was observed a single time. The CDR3 is CAWATGLLSYEQYF. In DNA, the CDR3 is TGTGCCTGGGCCACAGGGTTACTGTCCTACGAGCAGTACTTC. The rearrangement links TRBV30 to TRBJ2-7, with D maybe TRBD1 (6 bases). The V end lost 5 bases, the J end lost 1 base, and 15 bases lay between the germline ends. The germline CDR1 and CDR2 sequences are GTSNPN and SVGIG (reference sequence). The CDR3 runs to 14 residues.

V gene TRBV30 combines with J gene TRBJ1-2; perhaps TRBD1 as D (5 bases). The CDR3 consists of 10 residues. V gave up 7 bases and J gave up 7 bases, with 10 bases separating them. The germline CDR1 and CDR2 sequences are GTSNPN and SVGIG (reference sequence). CDR3 bases: TGTGCCTTATGGAGGGGTGGCTACACCTTC. Its translation is CALWRGGYTF.

The genes are TRBV9 and TRBJ1-1; D is ambiguous. The CDR3 length is 13 residues. The germline V and J ends were trimmed by 6 bases and 2 bases, with 11 bases remaining between them. The germline CDR1 and CDR2 sequences are SGDLS and YYNGEE. CDR3 DNA: TGTGCCAGCAAAGTCCCACTCAACACTGAAGCTTTCTTT. Amino acids: CASKVPLNTEAFF.